The clone carrying this T cell receptor beta chain was observed many times. This specimen belongs to a study of Graves' ophthalmopathy and Graves' hyperthyroidism. Transcripts of RNA were the source for amplifying TCR beta CDR3 regions. RT-PCR was first run with HTBI primers, then multiplex PCR in a second round. Each CDR3 protein is one row after TCRdb ran MiXCR on the multiplex PCR reads. The sample lists some 1.1 million distinct CDR3 sequences, roughly two fifths occurring once. Germline lookup yields CDR1 SGHDT and CDR2 YYEEEE. There are 16 residues in the CDR3. The V gene end was trimmed by 0 bases and the J gene end by 4 bases; junction bases not matched to a gene: 8.

The TCR was taken from an adult man with Graves' hyperthyroidism. Material: peripheral blood or thyroid tissue (not recorded which). The chain employs TRBV5-6 and TRBJ2-3; TRBD2 aligns across 7 bases. In nucleotides, the CDR3 is TGTGCCAGCAGCTTGGAGGTGGGAGGGCCCTCAGATACGCAGTATTTT. Amino acids: CASSLEVGGPSDTQYF.